These 13 T cell receptor beta chains came from one sample sequenced in a study of T-cell memory formation after mild COVID-19. TCRdb reprocessed the 5' RACE reads via MiXCR and lists one record per CDR3 protein. In the table there are 500,000 to 600,000 distinct CDR3 sequences, about a sixth of which are singletons. Sequences were obtained from PBMCs or a T cell subset sorted from them (not recorded which). The receptors were gathered from an adult woman who had mild COVID-19 (a few samples of this study predate the infection). Cell type and time point are not known.

This clonotype occurred a few times. The V and J genes are TRBV4-1 and TRBJ2-2; TRBD1 might be the D (5 bases). Per the germline V gene, CDR1 is MGHRA and CDR2 is YSYEKL. The CDR3 totals 15 residues. The ends were cut back, 1 base at V and 6 bases at J, with 12 bases in the middle. In nucleotides, the CDR3 is TGCGCCAGCAGCCAAGCCACCAGGGTAGCCGGGGAGCTGTTTTTT. Translation gives CASSQATRVAGELFF.

Many counts were recorded for this clonotype. The genes are TRBV12-3 or TRBV12-4 and TRBJ1-1; D remains unclear. The CDR3 length is 13 residues. Deletions cut 3 bases from V and 5 bases from J, with 10 bases between. The CDR3 DNA reads TGTGCCAGCAGTTTCGAATTCAGGACTGAAGCTTTCTTT. Amino acids: CASSFEFRTEAFF.

The V and J genes are TRBV9 and TRBJ1-2, with D perhaps TRBD1 (6 bases). This CDR3 is 11 amino acids long. The germline V gene encodes CDR1 SGDLS and CDR2 YYNGEE. V was trimmed by 6 bases and J by 7 bases, leaving 10 bases between them. The CDR3 sequence is CASNGGPGYTF. CDR3 DNA: TGTGCCAGCAACGGGGGCCCTGGCTACACCTTC.

This clonotype has more than one count but fewer than ten. The chain combines TRBV7-6 with TRBJ2-7; tentatively, D is TRBD1 (6 bases). From germline, CDR1 is SGHVS and CDR2 FNYEAQ. This CDR3 spans 15 amino acids. V dropped 2 bases and J dropped 7 bases, with 18 bases sitting between them. This chain's CDR3 is CASSLWVTGQEEQYF. The CDR3 nucleotides are TGTGCCAGCAGCTTATGGGTAACAGGGCAAGAAGAGCAGTACTTC.

This clonotype was observed a few times. V gene TRBV10-3 combines with J gene TRBJ1-5, with D hard to call. Trimming stripped 10 bases from V and 7 bases from J, with 17 bases between. The CDR3 contains 13 residues. Germline V lookup: CDR1 ENHRY, CDR2 SYGVKD. The CDR3, as DNA: TGTGCCACGTTACACGGACCCAACCAGCCCCAGCATTTT. The encoded protein is CATLHGPNQPQHF.

This clonotype was found many times. J is TRBJ2-7 and V is TRBV5-1; D ambiguous. The V gene's germline CDR1 is SGHRS and CDR2 YFSETQ. V was cut by 4 bases and J by 3 bases, with 11 bases left in between. This CDR3 has 13 amino acids. The CDR3 sequence: CASSVDGYYEQYF. CDR3 coding DNA: TGCGCCAGCAGCGTGGACGGATACTACGAGCAGTACTTC.

This clonotype was counted at least ten times. The rearrangement uses TRBV6-5 and TRBJ2-7; TRBD1 aligns across 8 bases. V gave up 5 bases and J gave up 0 bases; unmatched junction bases: 9. This CDR3 has 16 residues. The germline V gene has CDR1 MNHEY and CDR2 SVGAGI. The CDR3 loop reads CASSPLRDRISYEQYF. Written as DNA, the CDR3 is TGTGCCAGCAGTCCACTCAGGGACAGGATCTCCTACGAGCAGTACTTC.

The V and J genes are TRBV4-2 and TRBJ1-5; perhaps TRBD1 as D (6 bases). The CDR3 consists of 15 residues. The germline gives CDR1 LGHNA, CDR2 YNFKEQ. V lost 1 base, J lost 2 bases, and 9 bases lay in between. The CDR3 sequence: CASSQVRGGNQPQHF. The CDR3, as DNA: TGTGCCAGCAGCCAAGTCAGGGGTGGCAATCAGCCCCAGCATTTT.

The rearrangement links TRBV30 to TRBJ1-2, with 7 bases identical to TRBD1. Germline values: CDR1 GTSNPN, CDR2 SVGIG (reference sequence). J was trimmed by 7 bases and V by 3 bases; bases with no gene match: 17. The CDR3 spans 16 residues. The CDR3 DNA sequence: TGTGCCTGGAGCCCCGGGAGAGGGGGCCTAAGGGGTGGCTACACCTTC. Amino acid sequence: CAWSPGRGGLRGGYTF.

This clonotype was seen more than once but under ten times. J is TRBJ2-7 and V is TRBV5-1, with 9 bases that match TRBD1. From germline, CDR1 is SGHRS and CDR2 YFSETQ. This CDR3 contains 15 residues. J gave up 5 bases and V 7 bases, and 13 bases lay outside the gene matches. For the CDR3, the DNA is TGCGCCAGCTCAACCCCCGGGACAGGGTCCCACGAGCAGTACTTC. Translating gives CASSTPGTGSHEQYF.

This clonotype was counted between two and nine times. The chain uses TRBV30 and TRBJ2-5; D is possibly TRBD2 (6 bases). The CDR3 has 13 residues. V gave up 2 bases and J gave up 3 bases, with 10 bases separating them. Germline V gives CDR1 GTSNPN, CDR2 SVGIG (reference sequence). CDR3 loop: CAWSRREKETQYF. The CDR3 nucleotides are TGTGCCTGGAGTAGGCGGGAAAAAGAGACCCAGTACTTC.

V gene TRBV27 combines with J gene TRBJ2-7, with 7 bases fitting TRBD1. V trimming: 5 bases; J trimming: 3 bases; junction bases outside the gene matches: 7. Germline CDR1 and CDR2: MNHEY and SMNVEV (reference sequence). The CDR3 runs 14 residues. CDR3 sequence: CASSLTGQLYEQYF. CDR3 sequence (DNA): TGTGCCAGCAGTCTCACGGGACAGCTCTACGAGCAGTACTTC.

This clonotype has more than one count but fewer than ten. The gene calls are TRBV11-2 and TRBJ1-1; a weak D match, TRBD1 (5 bases). V was trimmed by 7 bases and J by 2 bases, leaving 14 bases between them. Germline V gene sequence: CDR1 SGHAT, CDR2 FQNNGV. The CDR3 contains 14 residues. The CDR3 reads CASNSGRGNTEAFF. DNA for the CDR3: TGTGCCAGCAACTCGGGACGGGGTAACACTGAAGCTTTCTTT.